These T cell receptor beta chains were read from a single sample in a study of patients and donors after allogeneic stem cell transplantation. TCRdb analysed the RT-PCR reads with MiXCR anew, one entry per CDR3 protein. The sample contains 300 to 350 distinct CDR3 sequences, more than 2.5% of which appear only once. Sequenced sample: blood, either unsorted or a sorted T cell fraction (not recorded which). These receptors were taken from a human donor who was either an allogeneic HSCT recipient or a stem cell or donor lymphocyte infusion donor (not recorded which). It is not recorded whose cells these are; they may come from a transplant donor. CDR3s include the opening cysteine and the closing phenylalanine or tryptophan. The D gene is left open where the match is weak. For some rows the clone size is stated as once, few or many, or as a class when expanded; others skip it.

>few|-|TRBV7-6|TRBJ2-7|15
TGTGCCAGCAGCTTAGTCTCAGGTCCGTGGGACGAGCAGTACTTC
CASSLVSGPWDEQYF
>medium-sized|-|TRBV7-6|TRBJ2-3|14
TGTGCCAGCAGCTTAGGGGCAGGGCCAGATACGCAGTATTTT
CASSLGAGPDTQYF
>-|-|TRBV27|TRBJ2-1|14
TGTGCCAGCAGTCCGGGGGGCGTCTACAATGAGCAGTTCTTC
CASSPGGVYNEQFF
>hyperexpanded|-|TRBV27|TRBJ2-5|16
TGTGCCAGCAGTTTCGGGCAGGGAGGCCTTCAAGAGACCCAGTACTTC
CASSFGQGGLQETQYF
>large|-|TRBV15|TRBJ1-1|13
TGTGCCACCAGCAGAGCCCGGGAAGGTGAAGCTTTCTTT
CATSRAREGEAFF
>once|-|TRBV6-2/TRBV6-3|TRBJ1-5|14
TGTGCCAGCAGCATCACCGGATATAATCAGCCCCAGCATTTT
CASSITGYNQPQHF
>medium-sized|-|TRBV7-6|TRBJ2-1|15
TGTGCCAGCAGCTTGGACATGAGCTCCTACAATGAGCAGTTCTTC
CASSLDMSSYNEQFF
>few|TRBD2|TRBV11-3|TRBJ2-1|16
TGTGCCAGCAGCTCGAGGACTAGCGGGTCCTACAATGAGCAGTTCTTC
CASSSRTSGSYNEQFF
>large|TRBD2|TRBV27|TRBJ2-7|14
TGTGCCAGCGGATTAACGGGAGGGCCAGTCGAGCAGTACTTC
CASGLTGGPVEQYF
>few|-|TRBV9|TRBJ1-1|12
TGTGCCAGCAGCCCATCCGGGAGGGATGCTTTCTTT
CASSPSGRDAFF
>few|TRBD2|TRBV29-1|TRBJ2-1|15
TGCAGCGTTGGTTTAGCGGGAGCGGATTACAATGAGCAGTTCTTC
CSVGLAGADYNEQFF
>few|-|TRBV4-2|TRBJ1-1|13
TGTGCCAGCAGCCAAGATGGGGGAGGAGAAGCTTTCTTT
CASSQDGGGEAFF
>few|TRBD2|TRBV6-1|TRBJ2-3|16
TGTGCCAGCAGTGGGACTAGCGGGAGTGGTTCAGATACGCAGTATTTT
CASSGTSGSGSDTQYF
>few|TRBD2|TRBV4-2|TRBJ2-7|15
TGTGCCAGCAGCCAAGGGCTAGCGGATTCCTACGAGCAGTACTTC
CASSQGLADSYEQYF
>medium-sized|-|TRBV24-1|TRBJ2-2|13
TGTGCCACCAGTGTGCCGGGCACCGGGGAGCTGTTTTTT
CATSVPGTGELFF
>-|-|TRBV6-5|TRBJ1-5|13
TGTGCCAGCAGCCCCCAGGGAGGGCAGCCCCAGCATTTT
CASSPQGGQPQHF
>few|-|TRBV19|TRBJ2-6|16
TGTGCCAGTAGTATAGCTGGGGGGACTGGGGCCAACGTCCTGACTTTC
CASSIAGGTGANVLTF
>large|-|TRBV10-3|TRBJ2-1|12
TGTGCCATCAGTGAAGATCAGGTTGAGCAGTTCTTC
CAISEDQVEQFF
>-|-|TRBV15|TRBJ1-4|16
TGTGCCACCAGCAGTGATGGCGGGGGCTTGGAGGAAAAACTGTTTTTT
CATSSDGGGLEEKLFF
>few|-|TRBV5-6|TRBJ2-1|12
TGTGCCAGCAGCCCAGGCGGGGTTATAGAGTTCTTC
CASSPGGVIEFF
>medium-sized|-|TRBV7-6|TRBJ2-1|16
TGTGCCAGCAGCTTAACGACAGGTGACGGCTACAATGAGCAGTTCTTC
CASSLTTGDGYNEQFF
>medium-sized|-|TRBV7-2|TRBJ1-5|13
TGTGCCAGCAGCTTAGCTCTTAATCAGCCCCAGCATTTT
CASSLALNQPQHF
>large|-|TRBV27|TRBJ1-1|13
TGTGCCAGCAGTGCGCGGGACGACCGCCGGGCTTTCTTT
CASSARDDRRAFF
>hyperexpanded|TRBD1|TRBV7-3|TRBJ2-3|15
TGTGCCAGCAGCAGGGCGGGACAGGGCACAGATACGCAGTATTTT
CASSRAGQGTDTQYF
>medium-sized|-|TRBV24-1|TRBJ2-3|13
TGTGCCACCAGTGACCCTGCTAGGGATACGCAGTATTTT
CATSDPARDTQYF
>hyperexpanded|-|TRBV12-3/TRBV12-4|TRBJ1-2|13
TGTGCCAGCAGTTTAGTAATTAACTATGGCTACACCTTC
CASSLVINYGYTF
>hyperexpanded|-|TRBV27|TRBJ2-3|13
TGTGCCACCACTCTTCTCTCCACAGATACGCAGTATTTT
CATTLLSTDTQYF
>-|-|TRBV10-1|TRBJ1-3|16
TGCGCCAGCAGTTTTACAGAGCGCGATTATGGAAACACCATATATTTT
CASSFTERDYGNTIYF
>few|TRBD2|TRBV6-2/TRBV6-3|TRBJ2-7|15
TGTGCCAGCCAACCCGGAGGTAGACTAGCCTCCGAGCAGTACTTC
CASQPGGRLASEQYF
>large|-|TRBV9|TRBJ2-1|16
TGTGCCAGCAGCGTAGCCTATAGGCCAGCGAGGAATGAGCAGTTCTTC
CASSVAYRPARNEQFF
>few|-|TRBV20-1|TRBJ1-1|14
TGCAGTGCTAGAGATAGGAACACAGGGAATGAAGCTTTCTTT
CSARDRNTGNEAFF
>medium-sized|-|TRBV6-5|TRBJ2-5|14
TGTGCCAGCAGCGAACAGGGAAGGGAAGAGACCCAGTACTTC
CASSEQGREETQYF
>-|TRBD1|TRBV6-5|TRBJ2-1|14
TGTGCCAGCACCCCAGGGGGTATTCACAATGAGCAGTTCTTC
CASTPGGIHNEQFF
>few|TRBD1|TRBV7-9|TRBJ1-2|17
TGTGCCAGCAGCTCCCGCGGGACAGGGCTGACTAACTATGGCTACACCTTC
CASSSRGTGLTNYGYTF
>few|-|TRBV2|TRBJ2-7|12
TGTGCCAGCAGTGATGAGGGAGGCGAGCAGTACTTC
CASSDEGGEQYF
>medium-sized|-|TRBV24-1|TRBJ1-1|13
TGTGCCACCAGTGATTTAAAGAACACTGAAGCTTTCTTT
CATSDLKNTEAFF
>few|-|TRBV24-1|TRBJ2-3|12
TGTGCCACCCAGTCTGACGCAGATACGCAGTATTTT
CATQSDADTQYF
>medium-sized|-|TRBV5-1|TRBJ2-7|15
TGCGCCAGCAGCTTGGTGGGGGACACATTCTACGAGCAGTACTTC
CASSLVGDTFYEQYF
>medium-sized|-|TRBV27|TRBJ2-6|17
TGTGCCAGCAGTTTTGCCGGAAGTGGGGTCGGGGCCAACGTCCTGACTTTC
CASSFAGSGVGANVLTF
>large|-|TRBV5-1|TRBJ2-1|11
TGCGCCAGCAGCGGAACGAATGAGCAGTTCTTC
CASSGTNEQFF
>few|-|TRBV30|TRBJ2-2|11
TGTGCCTGGACCAACACCGGGGAGCTGTTTTTT
CAWTNTGELFF
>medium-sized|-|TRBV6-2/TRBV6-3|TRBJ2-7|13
TGTGCCAGCAGTTATTCAGAAAACTACGAGCAGTACTTC
CASSYSENYEQYF
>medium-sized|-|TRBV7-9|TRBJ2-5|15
TGTGCCAGCAGCTTGACAGAGAAGGAAATTGAGACCCAGTACTTC
CASSLTEKEIETQYF
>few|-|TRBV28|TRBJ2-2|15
TGTGCCAGCAGTTTAGGTCCGGATAACACCGGGGAGCTGTTTTTT
CASSLGPDNTGELFF
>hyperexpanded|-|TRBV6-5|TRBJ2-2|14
TGTGCCAGCAGTTACTCGACCCCGATCGGGGAGCTGTTTTTT
CASSYSTPIGELFF
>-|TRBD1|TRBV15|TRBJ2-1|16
TGTGCCACCAGCAGAGAAACCGGGACAGGGGGTAATGAGCAGTTCTTC
CATSRETGTGGNEQFF
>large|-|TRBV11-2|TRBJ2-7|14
TGTGCCAGCAGCTTATTAGAGGACCCCCACGAGCAGTACTTC
CASSLLEDPHEQYF
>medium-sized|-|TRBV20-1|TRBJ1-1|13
TGCAGTGCAGTTTGGGGTATGAACACTGAAGCTTTCTTT
CSAVWGMNTEAFF
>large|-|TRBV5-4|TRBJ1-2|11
TGTGCCAGCAGCTTCGTGGGAGGCTACACCTTC
CASSFVGGYTF
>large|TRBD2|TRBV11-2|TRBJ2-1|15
TGTGCCAGCAGCTCACTAGCGCGTACCTACAATGAGCAGTTCTTC
CASSSLARTYNEQFF
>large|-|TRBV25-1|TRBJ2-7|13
TGTGCCAGCAGTTTAGGGAGCTCCTACGAGCAGTACTTC
CASSLGSSYEQYF
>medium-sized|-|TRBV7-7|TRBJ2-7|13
TGTGCCAGCAGCTCGGGCCAGTGGGGCGAGCAGTACTTC
CASSSGQWGEQYF
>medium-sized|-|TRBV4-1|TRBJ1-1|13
TGCGCCAGCAGCCAAAGGGAGAACACTGAAGCTTTCTTT
CASSQRENTEAFF
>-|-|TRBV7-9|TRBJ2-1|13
TGTGCCAGCAGCTTGGGGGATCTGAATGAGCAGTTCTTC
CASSLGDLNEQFF
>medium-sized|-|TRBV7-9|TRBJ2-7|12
TGTGCCAGTCAGGGATCCCCGTACGAGCAGTACTTC
CASQGSPYEQYF
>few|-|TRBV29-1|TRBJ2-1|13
TGCAGCGTTGACGGAGTGAGGAGCAATGAGCAGTTCTTC
CSVDGVRSNEQFF
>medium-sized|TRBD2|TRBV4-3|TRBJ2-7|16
TGCGCCAGCAGCCAAGATTGGGCTAGCGGGGTCCGCGAGCAGTACTTC
CASSQDWASGVREQYF